The present TCR beta chain was sequenced within a study of shared clonotypes between healthy human individuals. Of note for this clone: What it recognizes is unknown.

The CDR3 is 12 amino acids. Trimming shortened V by 5 bases and J by 2 bases, and 9 bases separated the two germline ends. Germline V gives CDR1 SQVTM, CDR2 ANQGSEA. Donation came from healthy HIV-negative adults that had no recent acute infections or vaccinations. The authors divided CD4+ cells into CD45RA+ naive and CD45RA-negative memory subsets. TCRdb keeps only in-frame clones here, not all; method: immunoSEQ multiplex PCR. The table has 2 million to 2.5 million clones, 85% to 95% seen once. Findings and limits, study-wide: Naive subsets tended to show greater estimated richness than memory subsets. Expectations were that clonotype sharing among donors would be affected by sequencing depth.

The clonotype comes from a man aged 18 to 30 in good health. Some clones in this sample may be carry-over from other donors' samples. The gene calls are TRBV29-1 and TRBJ1-2; possibly TRBD1 for D (6 bases). Sequenced sample: naive CD4+ T cells from PBMCs. Noted subset: CD45RA+ positively selected. The CDR3 spells CSVLTGNYGYTF. CDR3 DNA: TGCAGCGTTCTGACAGGAAACTATGGCTACACCTTC.